The source of this T cell receptor beta chain is a study of CD8 T cell repertoires and HIV-1 epitope variants. The V gene's germline CDR1 is SEHNR and CDR2 FQNEAQ (reference sequence). The CDR3 is 13 amino acids. The V and J ends lost 0 bases and 6 bases respectively, with 6 bases between them. Sequenced by immunoSEQ multiplex PCR; TCRdb stores in-frame clones only, minus some. The sample holds some 87,000 clones, 74% seen once. The source material was uncultured baseline CD8+ T cells from peripheral blood mononuclear cells (PBMCs). This sequence originates from a male donor with HIV. This chain connects TRBV7-9 to TRBJ2-1, with D possibly TRBD1 on 6 matching bases. The CDR3 reads CASSLAGGNEQFF. CDR3 sequence (DNA): TGTGCCAGCAGCTTAGCAGGGGGCAATGAGCAGTTCTTC.